The clone carrying this TCR beta chain has just a few counts. This sample was taken from a study of patients and donors after allogeneic stem cell transplantation. The CDR3 has 14 residues. Per germline, CDR1 SGHTA and CDR2 FQGTGA. Trimming shortened V by 1 base and J by 5 bases, and 11 bases separated the two germline ends. One entry per CDR3 protein, called by TCRdb with MiXCR from the RT-PCR reads. The data show about 410,000 distinct CDR3 sequences, about a sixth seen once. V is TRBV7-3 and J is TRBJ2-5, with no clear D. Sequencing used blood, either unsorted or a sorted T cell fraction (not recorded which). The TCR comes from a human donor who was either an allogeneic HSCT recipient or a stem cell or donor lymphocyte infusion donor (not recorded which). It is not recorded whose cells these are; they may come from a transplant donor. CDR3 protein: CASSLILVPETQYF. The CDR3 region has the DNA TGTGCCAGCAGCTTAATCTTAGTTCCGGAGACCCAGTACTTC.